What follows are 5 T cell receptor beta chains derived from one specimen sequenced in a study of T cell changes during pregnancy in multiple sclerosis. This table comes from immunoSEQ multiplex PCR, and its TCRdb copy is limited to in-frame clones, with some not included. Among about 50,000 clones listed, around 94% were seen once. The specimen was CD8+ T cells from peripheral blood mononuclear cells, collected before pregnancy. These receptors were obtained from a female donor with multiple sclerosis, enrolled in a pregnancy study.

The gene calls are TRBV27 and TRBJ2-1, with 7 bases lining up with TRBD2. Trimming at V came to 5 bases and at J to 0 bases, leaving 4 bases not matched to a gene. This CDR3 comprises 15 residues. Germline V gene data show CDR1 as MNHEY and CDR2 as SMNVEV (reference sequence). The CDR3 is CASSPGTTSYNEQFF. CDR3 in DNA: TGTGCCAGCAGTCCTGGGACTACCTCCTACAATGAGCAGTTCTTC.

The gene calls are TRBV28 and TRBJ2-7; maybe TRBD2 (6 bases). There are 17 residues in the CDR3. Trimming removed 2 bases from V and 3 bases from J, with 20 bases in between. Per germline, CDR1 MDHEN and CDR2 SYDVKM. The CDR3 spells CASSLLLGGSGVYEQYF. DNA of the CDR3: TGTGCCAGCAGTTTACTTTTGGGGGGTTCGGGTGTCTACGAGCAGTACTTC.

The chain is built from TRBV9 and TRBJ1-1, with TRBD1 as a possible D gene (6 bases). With 4 bases removed from V and 5 bases from J, the gap between germline ends came to 9 bases. CDR1 and CDR2 from the germline V gene are SGDLS and YYNGEE. The CDR3 sequence is 12 residues long. The CDR3 DNA reads as TGTGCCAGCAGCCTAACAGGGACTGAAGCTTTCTTT. This gives the protein CASSLTGTEAFF. Using reference TRBV9 and TRBJ1-1 for the parts outside the CDR3, the full variable domain is DSGVTQTPKHLITATGQRVTLRCSPRSGDLSVYWYQQSLDQGLQFLIQYYNGEERAKGNILERFSAQQFPDLHSELNLSSLELGDSALYFCASSLTGTEAFFGQGTRLTVV.

The CDR3 DNA is TGTGCCAGCTCACCAGGACAGGGGCCCTTGGGTTCTGGGGCCAACGTCCTGACTTTC. Encoded protein: CASSPGQGPLGSGANVLTF. This chain joins TRBV18 and TRBJ2-6, with 9 bases aligning to TRBD1. The length of the CDR3 is 19 residues. In germline, CDR1 is KGHSH, CDR2 LQKENI. Germline trimming cut 2 bases from V and 1 base from J; bases unmatched to any gene: 9.

This chain links TRBV4-1 with TRBJ2-7; D is possibly TRBD1 (6 bases). The ends were cut back, 0 bases at V and 2 bases at J, with 14 bases in the middle. This CDR3 comprises 16 residues. The germline CDR1 and CDR2 sequences are MGHRA and YSYEKL. CDR3 DNA: TGCGCCAGCAGCCAAGACAGACAGGAAGGGGCCTACGAGCAGTACTTC. Translating it yields CASSQDRQEGAYEQYF.